One sample yielded the 19 T cell receptor beta chains listed below, sequenced in a study of cytomegalovirus exposure and HLA in healthy donors. In the PCR, 60 Vbeta and 13 Jbeta primers were used. Assay used: immunoSEQ multiplex PCR; TCRdb lists only in-frame clones, some missing. The table has roughly 150,000 clones, around 85% seen once. What was sequenced was PBMCs. These receptors all come from a boy between 2 and 10 years old in good health and CMV-seronegative.

The chain combines TRBV19 with TRBJ2-3; D ambiguous. V was clipped by 5 bases and J by 1 base, with 10 bases between them. Looked up from germline, CDR1 is LNHDA and CDR2 is SQIVND (reference sequence). The CDR3 is made up of 14 amino acids. In nucleotides, the CDR3 is TGTGCCAGTAGTGCGTATTTGGGCACAGATACGCAGTATTTT. Protein product: CASSAYLGTDTQYF.

V and J are TRBV9 and TRBJ2-5; 9 positions match TRBD2. The CDR3 is made up of 16 amino acids. Germline V gene data show CDR1 as SGDLS and CDR2 as YYNGEE. J gave up 1 base and V 1 base, and 5 bases lay outside the gene matches. The CDR3 nucleotides are TGTGCCAGCAGCGTATCGCTAGCGGGGATCCAAGAGACCCAGTACTTC. This codes for CASSVSLAGIQETQYF.

The gene calls are TRBV2 and TRBJ1-1, with 7 positions matching TRBD1. This CDR3 has 11 amino acids. V shed 9 bases and J 11 bases; nucleotides not matched to a gene: 9. The germline V gene encodes CDR1 SNHLY and CDR2 FYNNEI. DNA of the CDR3: TGTGCCAGTGGGACAGCCCCGCGGGCTTTCTTT. Translating gives CASGTAPRAFF.

The J gene is TRBJ2-7, the V gene TRBV6-1; 11 bases fit TRBD1. This CDR3 comprises 17 residues. V lost 0 bases to trimming and J lost 3 bases; unmatched junction nucleotides: 7. Per germline, CDR1 MNHNS and CDR2 SASEGT. This chain's CDR3 is CASSEALSGQGGYEQYV. The CDR3 DNA reads TGTGCCAGCAGTGAAGCCCTATCGGGACAGGGGGGCTACGAGCAGTACGTC.

The J gene is TRBJ1-2, the V gene TRBV18; D is possibly TRBD1 (5 bases). The ends were cut back, 2 bases at V and 8 bases at J, with 15 bases in the middle. Germline CDR1 KGHSH, CDR2 LQKENI. This CDR3 spans 14 amino acids. The chain's CDR3 is CASSPFLGDRGYTF. The CDR3 DNA reads as TGTGCCAGCTCACCATTCTTAGGGGATCGAGGCTACACCTTC.

There are a few counts of this clone. Here the CDR3 reads CASSPGDRGSTEAFF. The CDR3 DNA reads TGTGCCAGCAGTCCCGGGGACAGGGGTTCCACTGAAGCTTTCTTT. This sequence joins TRBV28 and TRBJ1-1; 10 nucleotides line up with TRBD1. Germline trimming cut 5 bases from V and 4 bases from J; bases unmatched to any gene: 7. The CDR3 contains 15 residues. The V gene's germline CDR1 is MDHEN and CDR2 SYDVKM.

V and J are TRBV9 and TRBJ2-5, with 12 bases aligning to TRBD2. Germline CDR1 SGDLS, CDR2 YYNGEE. The CDR3 is 15 amino acids. V trimming: 3 bases; J trimming: 4 bases; junction bases outside the gene matches: 4. The CDR3 DNA sequence: TGTGCCAGCAGCGCTAGCGGGAGGGCCGGAGAGACCCAGTACTTC. Its protein product is CASSASGRAGETQYF.

J is TRBJ2-2 and V is TRBV19; 7 bases agree with TRBD2. The CDR3 loop spans 15 amino acids. Germline V gene sequence: CDR1 LNHDA, CDR2 SQIVND (reference sequence). V lost 2 bases and J lost 0; bases outside the gene matches: 0. The CDR3 nucleotides read TGTGCCAGTAGTATAAGCGGGGCGAACACCGGGGAGCTGTTTTTT. Translating it yields CASSISGANTGELFF.

V usage is TRBV9 and J usage is TRBJ2-1; 8 nucleotides agree with TRBD2. The CDR3 loop spans 18 amino acids. In germline, CDR1 is SGDLS, CDR2 YYNGEE. Trimming removed 0 bases from V and 10 bases from J; junction bases left unmatched: 18. CDR3 protein: CASSVGLGAGGYNYEQFF. The CDR3 bases are TGTGCCAGCAGCGTAGGGCTGGGGGCGGGGGGTTACAATTACGAGCAGTTCTTC. Together with reference TRBV9 and TRBJ2-1, the CDR3 gives the full variable domain: DSGVTQTPKHLITATGQRVTLRCSPRSGDLSVYWYQQSLDQGLQFLIQYYNGEERAKGNILERFSAQQFPDLHSELNLSSLELGDSALYFCASSVGLGAGGYNYEQFFGPGTRLTVL.

The J gene is TRBJ2-5, the V gene TRBV4-2; the match to TRBD2 covers 9 bases. The J call may be mistaken, given a closer DNA end match to TRBJ2-7. This CDR3 has 14 residues. The V gene's germline CDR1 is LGHNA and CDR2 YNFKEQ. The CDR3 reads CASSQSAGGYEQYF. CDR3 in DNA: TGTGCCAGCAGCCAGTCCGCGGGAGGGTACGAGCAGTACTTC.

J is TRBJ1-5 and V is TRBV6-4, with D perhaps matching TRBD1 (6 bases). The germline gives CDR1 MRHNA, CDR2 SNTAGT. Trimming pared 4 bases from V and 4 bases from J, leaving 14 bases between. CDR3 length: 15 residues. DNA of the CDR3: TGTGCCAGCAGTGGCGACGGACAGTCAAATCAGCCCCAGCATTTT. Its protein product is CASSGDGQSNQPQHF.

This rearrangement joins TRBV19 to TRBJ1-5; TRBD1 agrees at 10 bases. This CDR3 spans 14 amino acids. The germline V gene has CDR1 LNHDA and CDR2 SQIVND (reference sequence). V lost 5 bases, J lost 7 bases, and 5 bases stayed unmatched. CDR3 coding DNA: TGTGCCAGTAGTGTCCGGGACAGGGGACAGCCCCAGCATTTT. Protein: CASSVRDRGQPQHF.

V gene TRBV18 combines with J gene TRBJ2-7; 7 bases agree with TRBD1. The CDR3 is 15 amino acids. Looked up from germline, CDR1 is KGHSH and CDR2 is LQKENI. Trimming took 2 bases from V and 2 from J; bases not matched to a gene: 6. CDR3 sequence reads: CASSPLGDSAYEQYF. The CDR3 coding sequence is TGTGCCAGCTCACCATTGGGGGACAGCGCCTACGAGCAGTACTTC. Looking up the rest from reference TRBV18 and TRBJ2-7 gives the full variable domain: NAGVMQNPRHLVRRRGQEARLRCSPMKGHSHVYWYRQLPEEGLKFMVYLQKENIIDESGMPKERFSAEFPKEGPSILRIQQVVRGDSAAYFCASSPLGDSAYEQYFGPGTRLTVT.

About this clone itself: Relative to the germline gene, one junction end is altered; a read error may explain this. This chain joins TRBV7-9 and TRBJ1-2; possible D gene TRBD1, 5 bases. Germline loops: CDR1 SEHNR, CDR2 FQNEAQ (reference sequence). The CDR3 spans 13 residues. CDR3 coding DNA: TGTTCCAGCAGCTTAGTCTGGGGCAGGGGCTACACCTTC. Its protein product is CSSSLVWGRGYTF.

The V call is TRBV11-2, the J call TRBJ2-1, with 12 bases matching TRBD2. The trim removed 5 bases at V and 6 bases at J, leaving 5 bases unmatched. The CDR3 totals 15 residues. Germline-derived CDR1 and CDR2 are SGHAT and FQNNGV. The CDR3 DNA is TGTGCCAGCAGCAAGGGACTAGCGGGCCTCAATGAGCAGTTCTTC. It translates to CASSKGLAGLNEQFF.

This chain's CDR3 is CASSLSGLASYNEQFF. CDR3 DNA sequence: TGTGCCAGCAGTTTGTCCGGACTAGCAAGCTACAATGAGCAGTTCTTC. The chain joins TRBV27 to TRBJ2-1, with 8 bases identical to TRBD2. Germline CDR1 and CDR2: MNHEY and SMNVEV (reference sequence). V shed 3 bases and J 3 bases; nucleotides not matched to a gene: 7. The CDR3 is 16 amino acids.

The gene calls are TRBV27 and TRBJ1-5, with D perhaps matching TRBD1 (5 bases). CDR3 length: 17 residues. Germline V gene sequence: CDR1 MNHEY, CDR2 SMNVEV (reference sequence). V was trimmed by 2 bases and J by 0 bases, leaving 14 bases between them. CDR3 in amino acids: CASSLRDSFHSNQPQHF. The CDR3, as DNA: TGTGCCAGCAGTTTACGCGACAGCTTCCATAGCAATCAGCCCCAGCATTTT.

The rearrangement links TRBV27 to TRBJ2-3; 8 bases match TRBD1. The CDR3 has 16 amino acids. The germline CDR1 and CDR2 sequences are MNHEY and SMNVEV (reference sequence). J was trimmed by 1 base and V by 6 bases; bases with no gene match: 9. This CDR3 reads CASRRGQGAGTDTQYF. Here the CDR3 DNA reads TGTGCCAGCAGACGGGGGCAGGGGGCCGGCACAGATACGCAGTATTTT.

About this clone: A read error may account for a junction end that differs from germline. V usage is TRBV7-7 and J usage is TRBJ2-2, with TRBD2 as a possible D gene (7 bases). The germline V gene encodes CDR1 SSHAT and CDR2 FNYEAQ (reference sequence). This CDR3 is built from 16 residues. CDR3 nucleotide sequence: TGTGCTAGCAGCTTAGAGGGGGGGCGAACGACCGGGGAGCTGTTTTTT. Encoded protein: CASSLEGGRTTGELFF.